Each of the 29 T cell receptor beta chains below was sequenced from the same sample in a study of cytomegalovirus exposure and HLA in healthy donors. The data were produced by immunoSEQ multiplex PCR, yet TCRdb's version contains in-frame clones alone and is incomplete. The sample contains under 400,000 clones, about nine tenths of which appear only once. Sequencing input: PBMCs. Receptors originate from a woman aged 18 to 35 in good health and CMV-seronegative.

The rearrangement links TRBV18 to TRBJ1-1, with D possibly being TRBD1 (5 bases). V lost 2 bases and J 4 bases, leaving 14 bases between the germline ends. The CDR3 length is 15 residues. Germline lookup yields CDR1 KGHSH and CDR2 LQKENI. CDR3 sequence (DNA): TGTGCCAGCTCACCAATTGATGGGGGGGGCACTGAAGCTTTCTTT. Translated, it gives CASSPIDGGGTEAFF.

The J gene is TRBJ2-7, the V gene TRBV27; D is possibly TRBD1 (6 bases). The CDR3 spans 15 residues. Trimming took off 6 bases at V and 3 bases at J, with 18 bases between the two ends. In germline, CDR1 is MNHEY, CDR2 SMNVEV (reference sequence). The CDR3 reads CASSPQFGQNYEQYF. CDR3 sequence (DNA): TGTGCCAGCAGCCCCCAATTCGGACAGAACTACGAGCAGTACTTC.

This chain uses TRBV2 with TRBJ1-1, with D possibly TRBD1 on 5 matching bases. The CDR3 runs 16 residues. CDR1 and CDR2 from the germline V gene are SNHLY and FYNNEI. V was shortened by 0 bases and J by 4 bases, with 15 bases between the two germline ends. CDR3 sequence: CASSEALKARGTEAFF. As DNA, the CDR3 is TGTGCCAGCAGTGAAGCGCTTAAGGCTAGGGGCACTGAAGCTTTCTTT. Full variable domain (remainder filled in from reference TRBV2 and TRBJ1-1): EPEVTQTPSHQVTQMGQEVILRCVPISNHLYFYWYRQILGQKVEFLVSFYNNEISEKSEIFDDQFSVERPDGSNFTLKIRSTKLEDSAMYFCASSEALKARGTEAFFGQGTRLTVV.

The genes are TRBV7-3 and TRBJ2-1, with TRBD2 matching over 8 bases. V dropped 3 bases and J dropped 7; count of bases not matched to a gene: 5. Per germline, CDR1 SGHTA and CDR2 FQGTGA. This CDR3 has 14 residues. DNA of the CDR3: TGTGCCAGCAGCTTGACGGGAGGGTGGAATGAGCAGTTCTTC. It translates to CASSLTGGWNEQFF.

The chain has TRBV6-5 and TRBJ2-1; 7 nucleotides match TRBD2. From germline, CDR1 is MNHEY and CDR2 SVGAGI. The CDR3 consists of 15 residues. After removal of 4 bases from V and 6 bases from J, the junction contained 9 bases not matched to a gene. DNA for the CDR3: TGTGCCAGCAGTTCCCCCAGCGGGACGGGCAATGAGCAGTTCTTC. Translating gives CASSSPSGTGNEQFF.

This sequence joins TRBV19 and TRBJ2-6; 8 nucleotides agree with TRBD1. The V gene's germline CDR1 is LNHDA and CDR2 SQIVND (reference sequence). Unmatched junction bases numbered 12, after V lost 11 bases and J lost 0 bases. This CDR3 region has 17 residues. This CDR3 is CASKPRGLPSGANVLTF. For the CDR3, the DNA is TGTGCCTCAAAACCCAGGGGGCTCCCCTCTGGGGCCAACGTCCTGACTTTC. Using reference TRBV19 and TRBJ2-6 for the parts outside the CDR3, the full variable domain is DGGITQSPKYLFRKEGQNVTLSCEQNLNHDAMYWYRQDPGQGLRLIYYSQIVNDFQKGDIAEGYSVSREKKESFPLTVTSAQKNPTAFYLCASKPRGLPSGANVLTFGAGSRLTVL.

CDR3 residues: CASSRQGKETQYF. The CDR3 DNA reads as TGTGCCAGCAGCCGACAGGGAAAAGAGACCCAGTACTTC. V and J are TRBV7-9 and TRBJ2-5, with TRBD1 identical over 7 bases. Germline-derived CDR1 and CDR2 are SEHNR and FQNEAQ (reference sequence). This CDR3 contains 13 residues. V lost 5 bases, J lost 3 bases, and 3 bases stayed unmatched.

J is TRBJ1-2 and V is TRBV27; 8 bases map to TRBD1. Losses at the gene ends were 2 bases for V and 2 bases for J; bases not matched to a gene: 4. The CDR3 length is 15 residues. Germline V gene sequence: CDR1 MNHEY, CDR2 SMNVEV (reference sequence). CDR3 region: CASSLQGAQNYGYTF. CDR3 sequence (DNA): TGTGCCAGCAGTTTACAGGGGGCGCAAAACTATGGCTACACCTTC.

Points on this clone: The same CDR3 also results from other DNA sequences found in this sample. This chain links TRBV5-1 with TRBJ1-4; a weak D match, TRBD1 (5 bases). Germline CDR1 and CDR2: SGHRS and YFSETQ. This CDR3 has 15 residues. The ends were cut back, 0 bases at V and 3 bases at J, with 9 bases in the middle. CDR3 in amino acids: CASSLAQGSNEKLFF. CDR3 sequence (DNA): TGCGCCAGCAGCTTGGCTCAGGGATCTAATGAAAAACTGTTTTTT.

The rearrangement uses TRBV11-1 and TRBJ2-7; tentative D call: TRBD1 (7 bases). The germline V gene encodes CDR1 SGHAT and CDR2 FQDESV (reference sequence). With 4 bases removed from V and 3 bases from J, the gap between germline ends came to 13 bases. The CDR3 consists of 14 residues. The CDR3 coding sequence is TGTGCCAGCAGCTCGAGCCAGGGGGGCTACGAGCAGTACTTC. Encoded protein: CASSSSQGGYEQYF. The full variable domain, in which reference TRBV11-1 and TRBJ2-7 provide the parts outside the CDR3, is EAEVAQSPRYKITEKSQAVAFWCDPISGHATLYWYRQILGQGPELLVQFQDESVVDDSQLPKDRFSAERLKGVDSTLKIQPAELGDSAMYLCASSSSQGGYEQYFGPGTRLTVT.

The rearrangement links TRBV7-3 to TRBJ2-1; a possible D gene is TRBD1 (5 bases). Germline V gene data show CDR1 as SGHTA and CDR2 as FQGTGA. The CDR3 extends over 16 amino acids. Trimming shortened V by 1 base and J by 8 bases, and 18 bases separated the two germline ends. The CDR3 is CASSLRGLGAGYEQFF. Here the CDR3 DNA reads TGTGCCAGCAGCTTAAGAGGTCTAGGAGCAGGGTATGAGCAGTTCTTC. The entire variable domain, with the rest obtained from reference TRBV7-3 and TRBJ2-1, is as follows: GAGVSQTPSNKVTEKGKYVELRCDPISGHTALYWYRQSLGQGPEFLIYFQGTGAADDSGLPNDRFFAVRPEGSVSTLKIQRTERGDSAVYLCASSLRGLGAGYEQFFGPGTRLTVL.

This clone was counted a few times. CDR3 residues: CASSIGRISGRGETQYF. The CDR3 DNA follows: TGTGCCAGTAGTATCGGGAGGATTAGCGGGAGGGGGGAGACCCAGTACTTC. This rearrangement joins TRBV19 to TRBJ2-5, with 11 bases aligning to TRBD2. This CDR3 is 17 amino acids long. CDR1 LNHDA and CDR2 SQIVND come from the germline V gene (reference sequence). With 3 bases clipped from V and 5 bases from J, the junction kept 11 bases outside the gene matches.

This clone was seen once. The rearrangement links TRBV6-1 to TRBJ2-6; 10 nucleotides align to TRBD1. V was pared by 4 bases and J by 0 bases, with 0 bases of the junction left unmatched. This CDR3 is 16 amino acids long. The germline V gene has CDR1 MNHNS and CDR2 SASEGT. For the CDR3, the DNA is TGTGCCAGCAGTGGACAGGGGGCCTCTGGGGCCAACGTCCTGACTTTC. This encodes CASSGQGASGANVLTF.

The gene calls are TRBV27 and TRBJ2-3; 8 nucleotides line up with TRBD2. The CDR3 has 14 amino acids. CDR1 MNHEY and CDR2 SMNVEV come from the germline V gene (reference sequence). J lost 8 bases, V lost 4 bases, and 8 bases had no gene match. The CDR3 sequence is CASSSGLDLATQYF. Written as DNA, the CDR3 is TGTGCCAGCAGTTCGGGACTAGACCTAGCTACGCAGTATTTT.

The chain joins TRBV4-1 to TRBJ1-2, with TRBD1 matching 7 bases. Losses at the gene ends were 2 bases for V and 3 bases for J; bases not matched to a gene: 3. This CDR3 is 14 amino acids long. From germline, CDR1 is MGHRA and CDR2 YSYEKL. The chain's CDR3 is CASSQRDRDYGYTF. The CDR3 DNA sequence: TGCGCCAGCAGCCAACGAGACAGGGACTATGGCTACACCTTC.

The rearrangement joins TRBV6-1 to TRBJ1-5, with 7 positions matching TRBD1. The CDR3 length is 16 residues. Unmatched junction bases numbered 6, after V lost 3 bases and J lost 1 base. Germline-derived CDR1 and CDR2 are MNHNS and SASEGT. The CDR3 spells CASSEWDSESNQPQHF. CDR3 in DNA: TGTGCCAGCAGTGAGTGGGACAGCGAGAGCAATCAGCCCCAGCATTTT.

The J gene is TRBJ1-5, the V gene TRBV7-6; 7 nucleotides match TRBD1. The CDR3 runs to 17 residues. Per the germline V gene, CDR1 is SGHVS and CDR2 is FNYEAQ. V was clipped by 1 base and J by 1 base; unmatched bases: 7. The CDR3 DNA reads TGTGCCAGCAGCTTAGGATGGACACAGGGGAGCAATCAGCCCCAGCATTTT. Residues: CASSLGWTQGSNQPQHF. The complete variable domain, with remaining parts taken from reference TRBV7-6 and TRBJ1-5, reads GAGVSQSPRYKVTKRGQDVALRCDPISGHVSLYWYRQALGQGPEFLTYFNYEAQQDKSGLPNDRFSAERPEGSISTLTIQRTEQRDSAMYRCASSLGWTQGSNQPQHFGDGTRLSIL.

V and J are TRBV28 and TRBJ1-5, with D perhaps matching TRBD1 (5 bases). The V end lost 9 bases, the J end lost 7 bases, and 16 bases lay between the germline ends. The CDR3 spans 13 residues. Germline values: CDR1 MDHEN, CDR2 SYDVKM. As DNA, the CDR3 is TGTGCCAGTACAATCAGGGCCTGGCAGCCCCAGCATTTT. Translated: CASTIRAWQPQHF.

The CDR3: CASSQGGLAGGTGELFF. Here the CDR3 DNA reads TGCGCCAGCAGCCAAGGTGGACTAGCGGGGGGCACCGGGGAGCTGTTTTTT. The chain recombines TRBV5-1 with TRBJ2-2; TRBD2 aligns across 14 bases. There are 17 residues in the CDR3. Trimming at V came to 4 bases and at J to 4 bases, leaving 6 bases not matched to a gene. From germline, CDR1 is SGHRS and CDR2 YFSETQ.

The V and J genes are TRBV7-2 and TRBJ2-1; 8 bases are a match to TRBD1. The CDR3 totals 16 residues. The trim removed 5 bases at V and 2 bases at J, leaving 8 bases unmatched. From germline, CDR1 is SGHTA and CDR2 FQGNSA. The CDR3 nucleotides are TGTGCCAGCAGCCTGAGGACAGGGAGCCCCTACAATGAGCAGTTCTTC. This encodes CASSLRTGSPYNEQFF.

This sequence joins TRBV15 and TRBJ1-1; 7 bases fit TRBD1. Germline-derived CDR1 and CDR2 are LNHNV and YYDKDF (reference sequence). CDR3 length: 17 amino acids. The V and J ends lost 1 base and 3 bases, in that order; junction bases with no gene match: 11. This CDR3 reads CATSRVGGPRGDTEAFF. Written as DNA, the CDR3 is TGTGCCACCAGCAGAGTAGGGGGACCCAGGGGGGACACTGAAGCTTTCTTT.

CDR3 sequence: CASSPFPTPGAFF. The CDR3 DNA is TGTGCCAGCAGCCCCTTTCCTACTCCTGGAGCTTTCTTT. This chain joins TRBV7-8 and TRBJ1-1; D call uncertain. CDR1 and CDR2 from the germline V gene are SGHVS and FQNEAQ. CDR3 length: 13 amino acids. Between the trimmed V and J ends, which lost 5 bases and 10 bases, there was a span of 17 bases.

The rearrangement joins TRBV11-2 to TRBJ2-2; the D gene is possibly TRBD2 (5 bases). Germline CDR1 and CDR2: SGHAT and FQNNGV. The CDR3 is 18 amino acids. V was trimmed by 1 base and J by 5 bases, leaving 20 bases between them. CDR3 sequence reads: CASSLARVYDRGTGELFF. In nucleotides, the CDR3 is TGTGCCAGCAGCTTAGCGCGGGTCTATGACCGCGGGACCGGGGAGCTGTTTTTT.

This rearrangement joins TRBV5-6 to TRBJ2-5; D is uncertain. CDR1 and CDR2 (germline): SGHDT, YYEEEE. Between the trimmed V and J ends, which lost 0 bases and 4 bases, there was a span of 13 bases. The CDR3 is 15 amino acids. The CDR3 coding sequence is TGTGCCAGCAGCTTGGGAACTCCATCTGGAGAGACCCAGTACTTC. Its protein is CASSLGTPSGETQYF. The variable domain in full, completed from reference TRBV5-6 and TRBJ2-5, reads DAGVTQSPTHLIKTRGQQVTLRCSPKSGHDTVSWYQQALGQGPQFIFQYYEEEERQRGNFPDRFSGHQFPNYSSELNVNALLLGDSALYLCASSLGTPSGETQYFGPGTRLLVL.

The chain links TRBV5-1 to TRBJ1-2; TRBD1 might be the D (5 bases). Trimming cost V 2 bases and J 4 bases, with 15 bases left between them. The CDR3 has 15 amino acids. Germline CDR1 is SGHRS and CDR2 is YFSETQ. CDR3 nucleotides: TGCGCCAGCAGCTTACAGTACGGGGGGATCTATGGCTACACCTTC. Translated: CASSLQYGGIYGYTF.

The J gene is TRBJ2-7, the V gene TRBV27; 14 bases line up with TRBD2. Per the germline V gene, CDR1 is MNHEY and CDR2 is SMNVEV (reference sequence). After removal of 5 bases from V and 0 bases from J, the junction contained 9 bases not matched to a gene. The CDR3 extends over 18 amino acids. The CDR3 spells CASSPTGTSGSSSYEQYF. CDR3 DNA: TGTGCCAGCAGTCCGACCGGGACTAGCGGGAGTAGCTCCTACGAGCAGTACTTC.

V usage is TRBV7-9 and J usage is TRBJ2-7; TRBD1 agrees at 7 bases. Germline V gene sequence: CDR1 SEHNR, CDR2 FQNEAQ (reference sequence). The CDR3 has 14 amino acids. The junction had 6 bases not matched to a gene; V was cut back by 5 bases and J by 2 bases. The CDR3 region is CASSPRQGAYEQYF. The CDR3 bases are TGTGCCAGCAGCCCGAGACAGGGCGCCTACGAGCAGTACTTC.

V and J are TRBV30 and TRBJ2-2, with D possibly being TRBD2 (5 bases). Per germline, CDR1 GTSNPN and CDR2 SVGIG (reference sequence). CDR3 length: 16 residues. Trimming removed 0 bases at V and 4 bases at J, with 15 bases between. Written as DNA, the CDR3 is TGTGCCTGGAGTGTACGTAGCGCTGCGGTCACCGGGGAGCTGTTTTTT. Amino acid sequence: CAWSVRSAAVTGELFF.

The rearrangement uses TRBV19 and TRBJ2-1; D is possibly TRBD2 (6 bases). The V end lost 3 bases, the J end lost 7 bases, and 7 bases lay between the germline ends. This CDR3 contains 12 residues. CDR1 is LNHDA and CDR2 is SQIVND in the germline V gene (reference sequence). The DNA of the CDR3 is TGTGCCAGTAGTATGGAGGGGAATGAGCAGTTCTTC. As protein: CASSMEGNEQFF.